Presented here are 21 T cell receptor beta chains from one specimen sequenced in a study of blood T cell repertoires in COVID-19. The repertoire was sequenced with immunoSEQ multiplex PCR; TCRdb's copy has only in-frame clones and lacks some. Here the sample spans some 190,000 clones, 80% to 90% being singletons. Sequencing was carried out using peripheral blood. The source is a woman older than 75 with acute or convalescent COVID-19.

The V gene is TRBV7-9, the J gene TRBJ1-1, with a weak D call TRBD1 (5 bases). The CDR3 spans 15 residues. Per the germline V gene, CDR1 is SEHNR and CDR2 is FQNEAQ (reference sequence). Deletions cut 5 bases from V and 2 bases from J, with 15 bases between. Here the CDR3 reads CASSRLGPINTEAFF. DNA of the CDR3: TGTGCCAGCAGCCGCCTGGGGCCTATAAACACTGAAGCTTTCTTT.

The chain is built from TRBV7-2 and TRBJ1-6; D ambiguous. The CDR3 consists of 13 residues. Germline V gene data show CDR1 as SGHTA and CDR2 as FQGNSA. Between the trimmed V and J ends, which lost 0 bases and 13 bases, there was a span of 10 bases. The CDR3 DNA reads TGTGCCAGCAGCTTAGCCGAGTCCTCTCCCCTCCACTTT. It yields the protein CASSLAESSPLHF. Together with reference TRBV7-2 and TRBJ1-6, the CDR3 gives the full variable domain: GAGVSQSPSNKVTEKGKDVELRCDPISGHTALYWYRQSLGQGLEFLIYFQGNSAPDKSGLPSDRFSAERTGGSVSTLTIQRTQQEDSAVYLCASSLAESSPLHFGNGTRLTVT.

This chain links TRBV10-1 with TRBJ2-7; the match to TRBD2 covers 8 bases. The CDR3 covers 15 residues. The junction had 8 bases not matched to a gene; V was cut back by 3 bases and J by 4 bases. CDR1 is WNHNN and CDR2 is SYGVQD in the germline V gene (reference sequence). The CDR3 loop is CASSERTSSSYEQYF. The CDR3 DNA follows: TGCGCCAGCAGTGAACGGACTAGCAGCTCATACGAGCAGTACTTC.

The J gene is TRBJ1-4, the V gene TRBV19; 7 bases are shared with TRBD1. Trimming cost V 1 base and J 5 bases; bases outside gene matches: 7. This CDR3 has 16 amino acids. Germline V gene lookup returns CDR1 LNHDA and CDR2 SQIVND (reference sequence). This CDR3 reads CASSIGGNRGNEKLFF. For the CDR3, the DNA is TGTGCCAGTAGTATAGGGGGAAACAGGGGAAATGAAAAACTGTTTTTT.

V is TRBV6-2 or TRBV6-3 and J is TRBJ1-1, with D possibly matching TRBD1 (6 bases). CDR3 length: 14 residues. Between the trimmed V and J ends, which lost 5 bases and 6 bases, there was a span of 16 bases. Germline assignment: CDR1 MNHEY and CDR2 SVGEGT. This CDR3 reads CASSRQQGTSEAFF. The CDR3 bases are TGTGCCAGCAGTCGCCAACAGGGTACTTCTGAAGCTTTCTTT.

This clone appeared a single time. The rearrangement uses TRBV12-3 or TRBV12-4 and TRBJ1-5, with D perhaps TRBD1 (6 bases). The CDR3 is 13 amino acids. Trimming removed 3 bases at V and 9 bases at J, with 12 bases between. CDR3 sequence: CASSFVLGGPQHF. CDR3 sequence (DNA): TGTGCCAGCAGTTTCGTCCTAGGGGGGCCCCAGCATTTT.

The chain has TRBV10-3 and TRBJ1-1; tentatively, D is TRBD1 (6 bases). V was shortened by 2 bases and J by 7 bases, with 8 bases between the two germline ends. The CDR3 is 12 residues long. Germline values: CDR1 ENHRY, CDR2 SYGVKD. As DNA, the CDR3 is TGTGCCATCAGTGAGGTGGACAGTGAAGCTTTCTTT. This codes for CAISEVDSEAFF.

The CDR3 sequence is CASSLSGRDLGEQFF. In DNA form, the CDR3 reads TGTGCCAGCAGCTTGAGCGGGAGGGACTTAGGTGAGCAGTTCTTC. This sequence joins TRBV7-2 and TRBJ2-1; 10 positions agree with TRBD2. Germline values: CDR1 SGHTA, CDR2 FQGNSA. The CDR3 has 15 residues. J lost 9 bases, V lost 3 bases, and 8 bases had no gene match. The full variable domain, its missing parts supplied by reference TRBV7-2 and TRBJ2-1, is GAGVSQSPSNKVTEKGKDVELRCDPISGHTALYWYRQSLGQGLEFLIYFQGNSAPDKSGLPSDRFSAERTGGSVSTLTIQRTQQEDSAVYLCASSLSGRDLGEQFFGPGTRLTVL.

This clone has just one count. The J gene is TRBJ1-2, the V gene TRBV30; no firm D call. This CDR3 spans 12 amino acids. Trimming pared 0 bases from V and 4 bases from J, leaving 6 bases between. Per germline, CDR1 GTSNPN and CDR2 SVGIG (reference sequence). The CDR3 DNA sequence: TGTGCCTGGAGTGTAGACATCTATGGCTACACCTTC. This sequence encodes CAWSVDIYGYTF.

This chain uses TRBV7-2 with TRBJ2-2; 9 bases are shared with TRBD2. The CDR3 is 19 residues long. The ends lost 5 bases at V and 4 bases at J; junction bases unmatched: 17. CDR1 and CDR2 (germline): SGHTA, FQGNSA. CDR3 sequence reads: CASSTHFRLAGFSTGELFF. The CDR3 DNA sequence: TGTGCCAGCAGCACCCATTTTAGGCTAGCGGGATTCTCCACCGGGGAGCTGTTTTTT. Full variable domain (missing parts from reference TRBV7-2 and TRBJ2-2): GAGVSQSPSNKVTEKGKDVELRCDPISGHTALYWYRQSLGQGLEFLIYFQGNSAPDKSGLPSDRFSAERTGGSVSTLTIQRTQQEDSAVYLCASSTHFRLAGFSTGELFFGEGSRLTVL.

The chain carries TRBV2 and TRBJ2-3; D call uncertain. Trimming stripped 2 bases from V and 1 base from J, with 7 bases between. CDR3 size: 14 residues. CDR1 SNHLY and CDR2 FYNNEI come from the germline V gene. In DNA form, the CDR3 reads TGTGCCAGCAGTGAATATCCGGGCACAGATACGCAGTATTTT. Translation: CASSEYPGTDTQYF.

The chain employs TRBV9 and TRBJ2-3; a weak D match, TRBD1 (5 bases). V was cut by 2 bases and J by 0 bases, with 10 bases left in between. Germline assignment: CDR1 SGDLS and CDR2 YYNGEE. The CDR3 covers 15 residues. The CDR3 region has the DNA TGTGCCAGCAGCGTCGACAGCTCTAGCACAGATACGCAGTATTTT. This gives the protein CASSVDSSSTDTQYF.

A single count supports this clone. The V call is TRBV6-4, the J call TRBJ1-4; perhaps TRBD1 as D (5 bases). The germline gives CDR1 MRHNA, CDR2 SNTAGT. V lost 4 bases to trimming and J lost 6 bases, with 12 bases between them. This CDR3 contains 14 residues. The CDR3 protein is CASSGRGYHEKLFF. The CDR3 DNA reads TGTGCCAGCAGTGGAAGGGGCTACCATGAAAAACTGTTTTTT.

The J gene is TRBJ2-7, the V gene TRBV5-5; D is unclear. Trimming pared 1 base from V and 10 bases from J, leaving 15 bases between. CDR3 length: 13 residues. Germline loops: CDR1 SGHKS, CDR2 YYEKEE (reference sequence). The CDR3 sequence: CASSLQVEERQYF. The CDR3 DNA sequence: TGTGCCAGCAGCTTGCAGGTAGAAGAAAGACAGTACTTC.

The chain uses TRBV7-2 and TRBJ2-7; TRBD1 matches 10 bases. The V and J ends lost 3 bases and 4 bases, in that order; junction bases with no gene match: 3. The CDR3 extends over 14 amino acids. Germline CDR1 is SGHTA and CDR2 is FQGNSA. CDR3 nucleotide sequence: TGTGCCAGCAGCTTGACAGGGGGCTGGTACGAGCAGTACTTC. This translates into CASSLTGGWYEQYF.

V gene TRBV7-8 combines with J gene TRBJ2-1, with TRBD1 matching over 7 bases. The CDR3 contains 16 residues. J was trimmed by 13 bases and V by 1 base; bases with no gene match: 16. Germline V gene lookup returns CDR1 SGHVS and CDR2 FQNEAQ. The CDR3 protein is CASSLDRGTLGVQQFF. As DNA, the CDR3 is TGTGCCAGCAGCTTAGACAGGGGCACTTTAGGGGTGCAACAGTTCTTC.

This chain connects TRBV3-1 (or the pseudogene TRBV3-2) to TRBJ2-7; the match to TRBD2 covers 7 bases. The CDR3 spans 14 residues. V lost 3 bases, J lost 0 bases, and 2 bases stayed unmatched. CDR1 and CDR2 (germline): LGHDT, YNNKEL (reference sequence). The CDR3 here is CASSQAGASYEQYF. CDR3 DNA: TGTGCCAGCAGCCAGGCGGGAGCCTCCTACGAGCAGTACTTC.

V usage is TRBV30 and J usage is TRBJ2-2; D is unclear. The CDR3 consists of 12 residues. The V end lost 1 base, the J end lost 5 bases, and 5 bases lay between the germline ends. Germline CDR1 GTSNPN, CDR2 SVGIG (reference sequence). This CDR3 is CAWSGETGELFF. The DNA for the CDR3 is TGTGCCTGGAGTGGAGAAACCGGGGAGCTGTTTTTT.

This clone was detected only once. The V call is TRBV7-9, the J call TRBJ1-1; no firm D call. The CDR3 contains 11 residues. Germline V lookup: CDR1 SEHNR, CDR2 FQNEAQ (reference sequence). The V end was cut by 4 bases, the J end by 4 bases, with 4 bases between. For the CDR3, the DNA is TGTGCCAGCAGCTCCCGCACTGAAGCTTTCTTT. Protein sequence: CASSSRTEAFF.

The rearrangement uses TRBV5-8 and TRBJ2-3; 10 nucleotides match TRBD2. The trim removed 3 bases at V and 3 bases at J, leaving 4 bases unmatched. CDR3 size: 15 residues. Germline CDR1 SGHTS, CDR2 YDEGEE. Here the CDR3 DNA reads TGTGCCAGCAGCTACCGGACTAGCGGTACAGATACGCAGTATTTT. It codes for CASSYRTSGTDTQYF.

The V and J genes are TRBV7-3 and TRBJ2-3; 9 bases fit TRBD2. There are 15 residues in the CDR3. Germline CDR1 and CDR2: SGHTA and FQGTGA. The J segment lost 4 bases and the V segment lost 1 base, leaving 3 bases of the junction unmatched. The CDR3, as DNA: TGTGCCAGCAGCTTAAGCGGGAGGGCCTCAGATACGCAGTATTTT. It is translated as CASSLSGRASDTQYF.